The 17 T cell receptor beta chains below come from one sample, sequenced in a study of response to subunit inactivated influenza vaccine. TCRdb processed the RT-PCR reads anew with MiXCR; each CDR3 protein has one entry. The repertoire holds around 600,000 distinct CDR3 sequences, with around 11% as singletons. The same sample was also studied in work on T cells expressing NK-cell markers. This second study notes: Template switching by 5'RACE with UMIs generated the TCR beta cDNA.

The source was PBMCs from blood, collected on the day of vaccination. The source of these receptors is a man aged 50 to 60 who received an inactivated influenza vaccine.

The V gene is TRBV5-1, the J gene TRBJ2-4; D is ambiguous. V shed 8 bases and J shed 1 base, with 13 bases lying between them. Germline CDR1 reads SGHRS; CDR2 reads YFSETQ. This CDR3 spans 14 amino acids. CDR3 nucleotides: TGCGCCAGTAAGCGTGACGGGGCCAAAAACATTCAGTACTTC. This codes for CASKRDGAKNIQYF. Full variable domain (missing parts from reference TRBV5-1 and TRBJ2-4): KAGVTQTPRYLIKTRGQQVTLSCSPISGHRSVSWYQQTPGQGLQFLFEYFSETQRNKGNFPGRFSGRQFSNSRSEMNVSTLELGDSALYLCASKRDGAKNIQYFGAGTRLSVL.

At least ten counts were recorded for this clonotype. This chain joins TRBV6-2 or TRBV6-3 and TRBJ2-7; 9 nucleotides align to TRBD2. CDR1 and CDR2 from the germline V gene are MNHEY and SVGEGT. This CDR3 comprises 15 residues. Germline trimming cut 2 bases from V and 3 bases from J; bases unmatched to any gene: 5. The CDR3 DNA sequence: TGTGCCAGCAGTTACGGGAGACTAGCGGACTACGAGCAGTACTTC. The encoded protein is CASSYGRLADYEQYF.

This clonotype showed up just a few times. This chain links TRBV6-1 with TRBJ2-5; the match to TRBD2 covers 11 bases. The germline CDR1 and CDR2 sequences are MNHNS and SASEGT. The CDR3 is 15 amino acids. Trimming took 5 bases from V and 3 from J; bases not matched to a gene: 5. CDR3 sequence: CASSHGTSGKETQYF. CDR3 bases: TGTGCCAGCAGTCATGGGACTAGCGGAAAAGAGACCCAGTACTTC.

This clonotype was counted a few times. V usage is TRBV12-3 or TRBV12-4 and J usage is TRBJ2-5; D remains unclear. The CDR3 sequence is 12 residues long. Trimming cost V 5 bases and J 7 bases, with 11 bases left between them. CDR3 in DNA: TGTGCCAGCAGTATGGGATACGGGACCCAGTACTTC. Amino acids: CASSMGYGTQYF.

The chain recombines TRBV6-2 or TRBV6-3 with TRBJ1-5; tentative D call: TRBD1 (6 bases). The V gene's germline CDR1 is MNHEY and CDR2 SVGEGT. This CDR3 spans 16 amino acids. Trimming took off 4 bases at V and 5 bases at J, with 18 bases between the two ends. CDR3 sequence reads: CASSSLPGETHQPQHF. DNA for the CDR3: TGTGCCAGCAGTTCCCTTCCAGGGGAGACTCATCAGCCCCAGCATTTT.

This clonotype was recorded at least ten times. The chain joins TRBV2 to TRBJ2-1, with TRBD1 identical over 8 bases. The CDR3 extends over 16 amino acids. J was trimmed by 2 bases and V by 3 bases; bases with no gene match: 6. Germline values: CDR1 SNHLY, CDR2 FYNNEI. The CDR3 DNA reads TGTGCCAGCAGTGAGTCGCCAGGGGGCGCCTACAATGAGCAGTTCTTC. It is translated as CASSESPGGAYNEQFF.

This clonotype was found a few times. V usage is TRBV20-1 and J usage is TRBJ2-4; 9 bases match TRBD2. The germline gives CDR1 DFQATT, CDR2 SNEGSKA (reference sequence). V shed 2 bases and J 0 bases; nucleotides not matched to a gene: 8. This CDR3 has 17 residues. The CDR3 reads CSARSSSGAIAKNIQYF. The CDR3 bases are TGCAGTGCTAGAAGCTCTAGCGGGGCTATAGCCAAAAACATTCAGTACTTC.

The chain links TRBV20-1 to TRBJ2-7, with a possible D match to TRBD1 (6 bases). The CDR3 is made up of 13 amino acids. V lost 1 base and J lost 3, with 10 bases in between. Germline V lookup: CDR1 DFQATT, CDR2 SNEGSKA (reference sequence). This CDR3 reads CSARVARGYEQYF. The CDR3 region has the DNA TGCAGTGCTAGAGTAGCCAGGGGCTACGAGCAGTACTTC.

The chain couples TRBV20-1 to TRBJ2-5; 7 bases are shared with TRBD1. After removal of 6 bases from V and 2 bases from J, the junction contained 9 bases not matched to a gene. The CDR3 spans 14 residues. CDR1 is DFQATT, CDR2 SNEGSKA, per germline (reference sequence). DNA for the CDR3: TGCAGTGCAACTCAGGGGGAAATACAAGAGACCCAGTACTTC. Translating it yields CSATQGEIQETQYF.

There are a few counts of this clonotype. The chain combines TRBV10-3 with TRBJ2-1; 8 bases are shared with TRBD1. The CDR3 extends over 14 amino acids. CDR1 is ENHRY and CDR2 is SYGVKD in the germline V gene. J lost 8 bases, V lost 6 bases, and 9 bases had no gene match. The CDR3 nucleotides read TGTGCCATCAGAGGGGACAGGTTGGGCGATGAGCAGTTCTTC. Amino acids: CAIRGDRLGDEQFF.

This clonotype was seen a few times. The chain couples TRBV5-1 to TRBJ1-4, with TRBD1 as a possible D gene (6 bases). This CDR3 contains 12 residues. From germline, CDR1 is SGHRS and CDR2 YFSETQ. Trimming cost V 4 bases and J 13 bases, with 14 bases left between them. The CDR3 region has the DNA TGCGCCAGCAGCGGGACAAGGGGTGGACTGTTTTTT. Its translation: CASSGTRGGLFF. The entire variable domain, with the rest obtained from reference TRBV5-1 and TRBJ1-4, is as follows: KAGVTQTPRYLIKTRGQQVTLSCSPISGHRSVSWYQQTPGQGLQFLFEYFSETQRNKGNFPGRFSGRQFSNSRSEMNVSTLELGDSALYLCASSGTRGGLFFGSGTQLSVL.

Worth noting for this clonotype: At one end, the junction sequence differs from germline, possibly due to a read error. The chain joins TRBV7-8 to TRBJ2-3; D unresolved. The germline V gene encodes CDR1 SGHVS and CDR2 FQNEAQ. The CDR3 runs 12 residues. CDR3 sequence: CTSSLDLDTQYF. CDR3 in DNA: TGTACCAGCAGCTTAGATTTAGATACGCAGTATTTT. Using reference TRBV7-8 and TRBJ2-3 for the parts outside the CDR3, the full variable domain is GAGVSQSPRYKVAKRGQDVALRCDPISGHVSLFWYQQALGQGPEFLTYFQNEAQLDKSGLPSDRFFAERPEGSVSTLKIQRTQQEDSAVYLCTSSLDLDTQYFGPGTRLTVL.

The V gene is TRBV12-3 or TRBV12-4, the J gene TRBJ2-5; 9 nucleotides agree with TRBD1. Losses at the gene ends were 5 bases for V and 4 bases for J; bases not matched to a gene: 8. This CDR3 has 15 amino acids. CDR3 in DNA: TGTGCCAGCAGTACGGGGACAGGGCGGGCAGAGACCCAGTACTTC. This gives the protein CASSTGTGRAETQYF.

For the CDR3, the DNA is TGTGCCAGCAGTGACAGGGGGCGATCCTACAATGAGCAGTTCTTC. Protein: CASSDRGRSYNEQFF. The chain carries TRBV12-3 or TRBV12-4 and TRBJ2-1; 10 nucleotides align to TRBD1. After removal of 5 bases from V and 1 base from J, the junction contained 2 bases not matched to a gene. This CDR3 contains 15 residues.

This chain uses TRBV15 with TRBJ1-3, with D possibly being TRBD1 (5 bases). The germline gives CDR1 LNHNV, CDR2 YYDKDF (reference sequence). V dropped 0 bases and J dropped 2 bases, with 14 bases sitting between them. This CDR3 is built from 17 residues. The CDR3 coding sequence is TGTGCCACCAGCAGAGATCGTGGGGGGGTTACTGGAAACACCATATATTTT. This sequence encodes CATSRDRGGVTGNTIYF.

At least ten counts were recorded for this clonotype. V is TRBV3-1 and J is TRBJ2-1, with TRBD1 matching over 10 bases. Germline trimming cut 1 base from V and 3 bases from J; bases unmatched to any gene: 6. Germline lookup yields CDR1 LGHDT and CDR2 YNNKEL (reference sequence). The CDR3 totals 17 residues. The CDR3 DNA sequence: TGTGCCAGCAGCCAAGTGGACAGGGGGTATGTCTACAATGAGCAGTTCTTC. Protein product: CASSQVDRGYVYNEQFF.

In nucleotides, the CDR3 is TGTGCCAGCAGCTTAGCCCCGGGACTCCAGCTACATGTAGATGAGCAGTTCTTC. It yields the protein CASSLAPGLQLHVDEQFF. This rearrangement joins TRBV7-2 to TRBJ2-1; D might be TRBD2 (6 bases). The CDR3 runs 18 residues. Per the germline V gene, CDR1 is SGHTA and CDR2 is FQGNSA. Trimming took 0 bases from V and 8 from J, leaving 23 bases between them. Drawing the rest from reference TRBV7-2 and TRBJ2-1, the complete variable domain is GAGVSQSPSNKVTEKGKDVELRCDPISGHTALYWYRQSLGQGLEFLIYFQGNSAPDKSGLPSDRFSAERTGGSVSTLTIQRTQQEDSAVYLCASSLAPGLQLHVDEQFFGPGTRLTVL.